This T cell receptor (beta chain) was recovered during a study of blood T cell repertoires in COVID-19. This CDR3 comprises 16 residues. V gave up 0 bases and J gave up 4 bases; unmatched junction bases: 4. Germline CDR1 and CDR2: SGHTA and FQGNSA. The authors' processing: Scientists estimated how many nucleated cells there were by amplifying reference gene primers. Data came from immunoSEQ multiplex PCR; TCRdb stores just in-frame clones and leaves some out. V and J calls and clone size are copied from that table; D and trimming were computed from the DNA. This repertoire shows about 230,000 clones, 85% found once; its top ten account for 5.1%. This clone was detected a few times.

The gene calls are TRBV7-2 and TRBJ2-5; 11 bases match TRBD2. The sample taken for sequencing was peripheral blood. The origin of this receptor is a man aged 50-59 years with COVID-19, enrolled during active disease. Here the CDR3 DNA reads TGTGCCAGCAGCTTAGCGGCGACTAGCGGGGTAGAGACCCAGTACTTC. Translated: CASSLAATSGVETQYF.